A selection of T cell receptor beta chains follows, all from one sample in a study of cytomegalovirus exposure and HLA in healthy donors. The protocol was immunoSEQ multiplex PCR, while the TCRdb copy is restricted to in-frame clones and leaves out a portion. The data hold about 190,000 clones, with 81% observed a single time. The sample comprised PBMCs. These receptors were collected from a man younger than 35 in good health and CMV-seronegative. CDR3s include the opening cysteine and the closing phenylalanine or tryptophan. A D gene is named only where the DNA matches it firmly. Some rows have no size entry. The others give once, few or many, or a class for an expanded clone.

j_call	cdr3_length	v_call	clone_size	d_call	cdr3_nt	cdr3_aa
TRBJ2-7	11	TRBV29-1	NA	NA	TGCAGCGCTGCCGGAGGCGGAGAGCAGTACTTC	CSAAGGGEQYF
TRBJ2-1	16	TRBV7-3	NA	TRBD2	TGTGCCAGCAGCTTATCGGGACTAGCGGGGTCCCTCGAGCAGTTCTTC	CASSLSGLAGSLEQFF
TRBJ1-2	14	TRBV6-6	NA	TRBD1	TGTGCCAGCAGTTACACCCAGGGGGCAAGTGGCTACACCTTC	CASSYTQGASGYTF
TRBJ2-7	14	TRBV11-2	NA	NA	TGTGCCAGCAGCTTAGATCGAGGGTCCTACGAGCAGTACTTC	CASSLDRGSYEQYF
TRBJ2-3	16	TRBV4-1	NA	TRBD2	TGCGCCAGCAGCCAAGGGACTAGCGGGGCCAGGGGGACGCAGTATTTT	CASSQGTSGARGTQYF
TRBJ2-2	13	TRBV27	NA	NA	TGTGCCAGCAGTTACCGGGGCACCGGGGAGCTGTTTTTT	CASSYRGTGELFF
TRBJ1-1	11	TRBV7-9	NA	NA	TGTTCCAGCAGCTCGAGCGAGCGGGCTTTCTTT	CSSSSSERAFF
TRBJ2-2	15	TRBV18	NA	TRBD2	TGTGCCAGCTCACCAAGGGAGGGGAACACCGGGGAGCTGTTTTTT	CASSPREGNTGELFF
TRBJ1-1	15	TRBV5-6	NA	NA	TGTGCCAGCAGCTTGGCCTTAATTCTCCATTCAGGAGCTTTCTTT	CASSLALILHSGAFF
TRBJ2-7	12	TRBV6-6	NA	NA	TGTGCCAGCAGTCGGGACTCCTACGAGCAGTACTTC	CASSRDSYEQYF
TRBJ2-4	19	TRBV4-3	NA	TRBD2	TGCGCCAGCAGCCAAGTTGTGACTAGCGGGATATCAGCCAAAAACATTCAGTACTTC	CASSQVVTSGISAKNIQYF
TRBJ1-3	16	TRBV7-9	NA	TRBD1	TGTGCCAGCAGCTTAGGCGGGACAGGGAATGGAAACACCATATATTTT	CASSLGGTGNGNTIYF
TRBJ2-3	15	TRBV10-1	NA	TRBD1	TGCGCCAGCAGACCGGACAGGGACCACACAGATACGCAGTATTTT	CASRPDRDHTDTQYF
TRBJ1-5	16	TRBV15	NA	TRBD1	TGTGCCACCAGCAGAGATCAAGGCAGGGGGGATCAGCCCCAGCATTTT	CATSRDQGRGDQPQHF
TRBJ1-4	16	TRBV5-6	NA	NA	TGTGCCAGCAGCTCTTCGCTGGGGCGCTTTAATGAAAAACTGTTTTTT	CASSSSLGRFNEKLFF
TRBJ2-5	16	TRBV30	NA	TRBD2	TGTGCCTGGAGTGCCCCGGGACTAGCGGGAGGGGAGACCCAGTACTTC	CAWSAPGLAGGETQYF
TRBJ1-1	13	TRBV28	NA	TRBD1	TGTGCCAGCAGAACTACAGGGGGCGGAGGTGCTTTCTTT	CASRTTGGGGAFF
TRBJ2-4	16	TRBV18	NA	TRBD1	TGTGCCAGCTCACCACCAGACAGGGTAGCCAAAAACATTCAGTACTTC	CASSPPDRVAKNIQYF
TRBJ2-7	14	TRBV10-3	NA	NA	TGTGCCATCACCCCCGGAAACAGGGAGTACGAGCAGTACTTC	CAITPGNREYEQYF
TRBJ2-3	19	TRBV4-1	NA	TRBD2	TGCGCCAGCAGCCGCCATTCTCGACTAGCGGGGGGGAGCACAGATACGCAGTATTTT	CASSRHSRLAGGSTDTQYF
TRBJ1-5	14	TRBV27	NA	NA	TGTGCCAGCACCTCTAAGTCCAACCGGGGGCCCCAGCATTTT	CASTSKSNRGPQHF
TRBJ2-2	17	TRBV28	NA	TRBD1	TGTGCCAGCAGTTTATGCGGGCAGGGGGCGGACACCGGGGAGCTGTTTTTT	CASSLCGQGADTGELFF
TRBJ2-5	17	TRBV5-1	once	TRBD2	TGCGCCAGCCCCCCCTCCAGTTTAGCGGGAGGGCAAGAGACCCAGTACTTC	CASPPSSLAGGQETQYF
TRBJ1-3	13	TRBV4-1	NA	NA	TGCGCCAGCAGCTCTACCCCCGGAAACACCATATATTTT	CASSSTPGNTIYF
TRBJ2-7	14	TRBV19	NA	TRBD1	TGTGCCAGTAAAAAAAGACAGGGGGTTTACGAGCAGTACTTC	CASKKRQGVYEQYF
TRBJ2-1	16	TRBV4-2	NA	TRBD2	TGTGCCAGCAGCCAAGCTCTACTAGCGGGGTACAATGAGCAGTTCTTC	CASSQALLAGYNEQFF
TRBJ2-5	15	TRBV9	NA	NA	TGTGCCAGCAGCGCGTGGGGGCAGGGGCAAGAGACCCAGTACTTC	CASSAWGQGQETQYF
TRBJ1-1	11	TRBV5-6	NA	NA	TGTGCCAGCACCCCTGACACTGAAGCTTTCTTT	CASTPDTEAFF
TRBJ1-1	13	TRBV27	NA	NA	TGTGCCAGCAAGTTTGGGTGGGCGACTGAAGCTTTCTTT	CASKFGWATEAFF
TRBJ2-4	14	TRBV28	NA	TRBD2	TGTGCCAGCAGCCTGGGGACTAGCCTAAACATTCAGTACTTC	CASSLGTSLNIQYF